A selection of T cell receptor beta chains follows, all from one sample in a study of regulatory dendritic cells for organ transplantation. Only in-frame clones appear in the TCRdb table, and some are missing; sequencing was by immunoSEQ multiplex PCR. This table has roughly 30,000 clones, less than 85% appearing once. Material: naive CD8+ T cells from blood. The receptors derive from a human donor in good health. Both conserved end residues are part of each CDR3. Fields, in order: V gene, J gene, clone size, D gene, CDR3 DNA, CDR3 protein. D genes are given only for firm matches. Clone size is not always given. Where it is, it says once, few, many or a class for expanded clones.

V: TRBV4-1
J: TRBJ1-6
size: -
D: TRBD1
DNA: TGCGCCAGCAGCCCCCCGGGGACAGGGGTCAATTCACCCCTCCACTTT
CDR3: CASSPPGTGVNSPLHF

V: TRBV6-1
J: TRBJ2-6
size: -
D: TRBD2
DNA: TGTGCCAGCAGTGAAGCGGGGGGGTTTGGGGCCAACGTCCTGACTTTC
CDR3: CASSEAGGFGANVLTF

V: TRBV19
J: TRBJ2-7
size: -
D: -
DNA: TGTGCCAGTAGTATAAAGGGACCGGGGGCCTACGAGCAGTACTTC
CDR3: CASSIKGPGAYEQYF

V: TRBV6-5
J: TRBJ2-7
size: -
D: -
DNA: TGTGCCAGCAGTTACTCGAATGCGCTCTACGAGCAGTACTTC
CDR3: CASSYSNALYEQYF

V: TRBV27
J: TRBJ2-7
size: once
D: -
DNA: TGTGCCAGCAGTTCCAGCTCCTACGAGCAGTACTTC
CDR3: CASSSSSYEQYF

V: TRBV7-9
J: TRBJ2-2
size: once
D: -
DNA: TGTGCCAGCAAGCCGGGGAACACCGGGGAGCTGTTTTTT
CDR3: CASKPGNTGELFF

V: TRBV13
J: TRBJ1-6
size: -
D: -
DNA: TGTGCCAGCAGCCACAGGGCCTATAATTCACCCCTCCACTTT
CDR3: CASSHRAYNSPLHF

V: TRBV2
J: TRBJ2-5
size: -
D: -
DNA: TGTGCCAGCAGTGACCTTACAGGGATGGGAGAGACCCAGTACTTC
CDR3: CASSDLTGMGETQYF

V: TRBV10-3
J: TRBJ2-1
size: -
D: TRBD1
DNA: TGTGCCATCAGTGAACCCATGACAGGGGGTGAGCAGTTCTTC
CDR3: CAISEPMTGGEQFF

V: TRBV5-1
J: TRBJ2-7
size: -
D: -
DNA: TGCGCCAGCAAGACGGGTGAGAGCTCCTACGAGCAGTACTTC
CDR3: CASKTGESSYEQYF

V: TRBV5-1
J: TRBJ2-2
size: -
D: -
DNA: TGCGCCAGCAGCTTGGTCCAGGGAACCGGGGAGCTGTTTTTT
CDR3: CASSLVQGTGELFF

V: TRBV11-1
J: TRBJ2-3
size: -
D: TRBD2
DNA: TGTGCCAGCAGCTCGATAGCGGGAACGCAGTATTTT
CDR3: CASSSIAGTQYF

V: TRBV7-9
J: TRBJ1-2
size: -
D: -
DNA: TGTGCCAGCAGCCCTACAGATAACTATGGCTACACCTTC
CDR3: CASSPTDNYGYTF

V: TRBV5-5
J: TRBJ2-2
size: -
D: -
DNA: TGTGCCAGCAGCTTACTTTTTACAGCCACCGGGGAGCTGTTTTTT
CDR3: CASSLLFTATGELFF

V: TRBV9
J: TRBJ1-2
size: -
D: TRBD1
DNA: TGTGCCAGCAGCGCCGGGACAGGGGACGGCTATGGCTACACCTTC
CDR3: CASSAGTGDGYGYTF

V: TRBV11-2
J: TRBJ2-7
size: -
D: -
DNA: TGTGCCAGCAGCACGGGACACCTCTACGAGCAGTACTTC
CDR3: CASSTGHLYEQYF

V: TRBV27
J: TRBJ2-7
size: -
D: -
DNA: TGTGCCAGCAGTTTCCTGGGCCAGGGCTACGAGCAGTACTTC
CDR3: CASSFLGQGYEQYF

V: TRBV4-3
J: TRBJ2-1
size: -
D: TRBD2
DNA: TGCGCCAGCAGCCAAGGACTAGCGGGGGGCAATGAGCAGTTCTTC
CDR3: CASSQGLAGGNEQFF

V: TRBV5-6
J: TRBJ1-1
size: -
D: -
DNA: TGTGCCAGCAGAGGGGGTCGGGGAACTGAAGCTTTCTTT
CDR3: CASRGGRGTEAFF

V: TRBV19
J: TRBJ1-1
size: -
D: -
DNA: TGTGCCAGTAGTTCCAGGGAGAACACTGAAGCTTTCTTT
CDR3: CASSSRENTEAFF

V: TRBV7-2
J: TRBJ1-5
size: -
D: -
DNA: TGTGCCAGCAGCCTCTACCTAGGTAATAGCAATCAGCCCCAGCATTTT
CDR3: CASSLYLGNSNQPQHF